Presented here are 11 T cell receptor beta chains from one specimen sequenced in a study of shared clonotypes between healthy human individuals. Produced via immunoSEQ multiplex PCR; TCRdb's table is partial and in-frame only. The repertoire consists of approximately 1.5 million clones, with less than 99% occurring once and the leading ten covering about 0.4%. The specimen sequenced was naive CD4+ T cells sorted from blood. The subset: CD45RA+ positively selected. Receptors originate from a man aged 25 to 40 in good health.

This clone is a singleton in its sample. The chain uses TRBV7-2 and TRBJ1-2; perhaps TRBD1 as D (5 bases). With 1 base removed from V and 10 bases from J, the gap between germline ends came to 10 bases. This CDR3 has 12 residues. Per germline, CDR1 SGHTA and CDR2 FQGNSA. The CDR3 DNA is TGTGCCAGCAGCTTAGACAGGATTGACTACACCTTC. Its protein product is CASSLDRIDYTF.

CDR3 amino acids: CASSIGRASVYGYTF. The CDR3 region has the DNA TGTGCCAGTAGTATAGGCAGGGCGTCAGTCTATGGCTACACCTTC. The V and J genes are TRBV19 and TRBJ1-2; possibly TRBD1 for D (5 bases). The CDR3 has 15 residues. Looked up from germline, CDR1 is LNHDA and CDR2 is SQIVND (reference sequence). Trimming stripped 1 base from V and 4 bases from J, with 13 bases between.

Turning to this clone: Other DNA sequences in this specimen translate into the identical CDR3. The CDR3 DNA is TGTGCCAGCAGTGGAACAGGGAACTATGGCTACACCTTC. This sequence encodes CASSGTGNYGYTF. The chain is built from TRBV28 and TRBJ1-2, with D perhaps matching TRBD1 (6 bases). The V end was cut by 5 bases, the J end by 2 bases, with 9 bases between. The CDR3 consists of 13 residues. Germline CDR1 reads MDHEN; CDR2 reads SYDVKM.

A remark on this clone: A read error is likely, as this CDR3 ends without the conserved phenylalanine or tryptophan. The CDR3 DNA sequence: TGTGCCAGCAGCCTTGGACAGGGCCAACCTGGCTACACCCTC. Translating gives CASSLGQGQPGYTL. This chain connects TRBV7-3 to TRBJ1-2; 8 nucleotides match TRBD1. CDR1 is SGHTA, CDR2 FQGTGA, per germline. The CDR3 totals 14 residues. J lost 7 bases, V lost 5 bases, and 9 bases had no gene match.

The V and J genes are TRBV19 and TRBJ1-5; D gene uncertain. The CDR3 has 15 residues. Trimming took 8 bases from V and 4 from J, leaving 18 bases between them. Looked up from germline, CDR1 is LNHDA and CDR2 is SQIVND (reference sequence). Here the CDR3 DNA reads TGTGCCAGTGGCTCAACCGGGGTTGGGAATCAGCCCCAGCATTTT. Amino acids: CASGSTGVGNQPQHF.

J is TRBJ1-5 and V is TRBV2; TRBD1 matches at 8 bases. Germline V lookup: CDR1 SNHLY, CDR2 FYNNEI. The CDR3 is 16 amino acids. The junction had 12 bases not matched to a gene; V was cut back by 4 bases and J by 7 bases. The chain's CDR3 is CASSAGRTGSRQPQHF. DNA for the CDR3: TGTGCCAGCAGTGCAGGCCGGACAGGGTCGCGGCAGCCCCAGCATTTT. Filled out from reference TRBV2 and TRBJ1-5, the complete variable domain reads EPEVTQTPSHQVTQMGQEVILRCVPISNHLYFYWYRQILGQKVEFLVSFYNNEISEKSEIFDDQFSVERPDGSNFTLKIRSTKLEDSAMYFCASSAGRTGSRQPQHFGDGTRLSIL.

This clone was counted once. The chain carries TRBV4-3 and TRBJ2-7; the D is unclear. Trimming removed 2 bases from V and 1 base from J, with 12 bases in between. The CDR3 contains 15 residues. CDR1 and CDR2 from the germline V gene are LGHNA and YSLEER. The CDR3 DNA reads TGCGCCAGCAGCCAATTTAGGACGGCGTCCTACGAGCAGTACTTC. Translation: CASSQFRTASYEQYF.

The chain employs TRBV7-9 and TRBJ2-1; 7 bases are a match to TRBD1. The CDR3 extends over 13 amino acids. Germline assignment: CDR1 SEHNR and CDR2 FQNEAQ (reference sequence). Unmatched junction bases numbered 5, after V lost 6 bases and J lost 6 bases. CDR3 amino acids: CASSRRTGNEQFF. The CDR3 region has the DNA TGTGCCAGCAGTCGTCGGACAGGCAATGAGCAGTTCTTC.

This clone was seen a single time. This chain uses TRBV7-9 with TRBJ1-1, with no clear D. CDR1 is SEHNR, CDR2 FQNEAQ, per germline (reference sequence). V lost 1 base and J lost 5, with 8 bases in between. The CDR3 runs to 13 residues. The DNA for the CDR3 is TGTGCCAGCAGCTTAGAGCCCGGGACTGAAGCTTTCTTT. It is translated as CASSLEPGTEAFF.

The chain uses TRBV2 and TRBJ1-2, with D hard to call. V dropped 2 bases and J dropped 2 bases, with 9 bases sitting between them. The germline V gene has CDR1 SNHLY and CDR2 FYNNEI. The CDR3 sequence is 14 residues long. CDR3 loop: CASSEIGYNYGYTF. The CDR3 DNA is TGTGCCAGCAGTGAAATCGGATACAACTATGGCTACACCTTC.

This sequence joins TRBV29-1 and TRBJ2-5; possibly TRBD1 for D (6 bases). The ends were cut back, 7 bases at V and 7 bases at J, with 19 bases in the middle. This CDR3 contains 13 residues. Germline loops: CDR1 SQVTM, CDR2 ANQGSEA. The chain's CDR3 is CSAIPALGGTQYF. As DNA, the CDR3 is TGCAGCGCCATACCCGCCCTAGGGGGGACCCAGTACTTC.